One and the same sample provided the 16 T cell receptor beta chains below, sequenced in a study of tissue T cells after allogeneic stem cell transplantation. Profiled with immunoSEQ multiplex PCR; TCRdb holds only in-frame clones, not every one. The sample consists of 800 to 1,100 clones, around 43% of them appearing once. Specimen: stomach tissue, collected at autopsy. The receptors here all came from a female patient aged 40-70 years with steroid-refractory graft-versus-host disease after an allogeneic stem cell transplant. Some T cells may originate from the graft donor.

This clone was seen a handful of times. CDR3 sequence (DNA): TGTGCCTGGAGTGTAGGTTCTAATCAGCCCCAGCATTTT. Translating gives CAWSVGSNQPQHF. The rearrangement links TRBV30 to TRBJ1-5, with no clear D. Germline V gene data show CDR1 as GTSNPN and CDR2 as SVGIG (reference sequence). V gave up 0 bases and J gave up 4 bases, with 7 bases separating them. This CDR3 spans 13 amino acids.

This chain uses TRBV7-2 with TRBJ2-5; D could derive from TRBD1 or TRBD2 (5 bases each). The V and J ends lost 0 bases and 3 bases respectively, with 8 bases between them. Germline V gene sequence: CDR1 SGHTA, CDR2 FQGNSA. This CDR3 spans 14 amino acids. CDR3 loop: CASSLAGRKETQYF. CDR3 DNA sequence: TGTGCCAGCAGCTTAGCGGGACGCAAAGAGACCCAGTACTTC.

By sample fraction, this clone is large. This chain connects TRBV2 to TRBJ1-2; the D gene is possibly TRBD1 (6 bases). This CDR3 region has 14 residues. CDR1 SNHLY and CDR2 FYNNEI come from the germline V gene. V lost 7 bases and J 3 bases, leaving 15 bases between the germline ends. CDR3 DNA: TGTGCCAGCATAAGACAGGAGATGTACTATGGCTACACCTTC. Protein: CASIRQEMYYGYTF.

The gene calls are TRBV9 and TRBJ1-5; tentative D call: TRBD1 (5 bases). The CDR3 is made up of 15 amino acids. The germline V gene has CDR1 SGDLS and CDR2 YYNGEE. Trimming took 3 bases from V and 1 from J, leaving 11 bases between them. The DNA of the CDR3 is TGTGCCAGCAGCGGCGGGGGGTCGAGCAATCAGCCCCAGCATTTT. This codes for CASSGGGSSNQPQHF.

This sequence joins TRBV20-1 and TRBJ2-2; 12 bases are a match to TRBD2. Per germline, CDR1 DFQATT and CDR2 SNEGSKA (reference sequence). Trimming cost V 3 bases and J 6 bases; bases outside gene matches: 5. The CDR3 totals 15 residues. The CDR3: CSASKASGRAGELFF. Written as DNA, the CDR3 is TGCAGTGCTAGTAAAGCTAGCGGGAGGGCCGGGGAGCTGTTTTTT.

This chain connects TRBV18 to TRBJ2-1; 11 bases align to TRBD2. Per germline, CDR1 KGHSH and CDR2 LQKENI. V shed 6 bases, J shed 8 bases, and the junction held 9 bases outside the gene matches. The CDR3 has 15 residues. CDR3 sequence: CASSTVSGRADEQFF. CDR3 sequence (DNA): TGTGCCAGCTCGACCGTTAGCGGGAGGGCCGATGAGCAGTTCTTC. The variable domain in full, completed from reference TRBV18 and TRBJ2-1, reads NAGVMQNPRHLVRRRGQEARLRCSPMKGHSHVYWYRQLPEEGLKFMVYLQKENIIDESGMPKERFSAEFPKEGPSILRIQQVVRGDSAAYFCASSTVSGRADEQFFGPGTRLTVL.

This clone came up a few times. The gene calls are TRBV24-1 and TRBJ2-7, with 12 bases identical to TRBD1. This CDR3 has 15 residues. Germline values: CDR1 KGHDR, CDR2 SFDVKD. The ends lost 5 bases at V and 7 bases at J; junction bases unmatched: 8. The chain's CDR3 is CATSAPGQGAYEQYF. DNA for the CDR3: TGTGCCACCAGTGCCCCGGGACAGGGGGCTTATGAGCAGTACTTC.

The rearrangement joins TRBV4-3 to TRBJ2-7; possible D gene TRBD1, 6 bases. The germline V and J ends were trimmed by 0 bases and 4 bases, with 13 bases remaining between them. Germline V CDR1 and CDR2: LGHNA, YSLEER. There are 15 residues in the CDR3. CDR3 region: CASSQDQDSPYEQYF. The CDR3 DNA follows: TGCGCCAGCAGCCAAGATCAGGACAGCCCTTACGAGCAGTACTTC.

The J gene is TRBJ2-7, the V gene TRBV20-1; TRBD2 agrees at 11 bases. The CDR3 spans 15 residues. V was clipped by 3 bases and J by 1 base; unmatched bases: 5. Germline V gives CDR1 DFQATT, CDR2 SNEGSKA (reference sequence). This chain's CDR3 is CSASGLAGRSYEQYF. CDR3 sequence (DNA): TGCAGTGCTAGTGGACTAGCGGGTAGATCCTACGAGCAGTACTTC.

This sequence joins TRBV6-2 or TRBV6-3 and TRBJ2-7; D remains ambiguous. Germline V CDR1 and CDR2: MNHEY, SVGEGT. The CDR3 loop spans 12 amino acids. The ends were cut back, 2 bases at V and 4 bases at J, with 6 bases in the middle. The CDR3 sequence is CASSYPSYEQYF. The CDR3 nucleotides are TGTGCCAGCAGTTACCCAAGTTACGAGCAGTACTTC.

Sample share makes this clone medium-sized (0.01 to 0.1%). The chain has TRBV18 and TRBJ2-3, with TRBD2 as a possible D gene (5 bases). V lost 5 bases and J lost 3, with 9 bases in between. Germline CDR1 KGHSH, CDR2 LQKENI. This CDR3 has 13 residues. The CDR3 DNA reads as TGTGCCAGCTCAGTTCTAGCAACAGATACGCAGTATTTT. This codes for CASSVLATDTQYF. The full variable domain, completed using reference TRBV18 and TRBJ2-3, is NAGVMQNPRHLVRRRGQEARLRCSPMKGHSHVYWYRQLPEEGLKFMVYLQKENIIDESGMPKERFSAEFPKEGPSILRIQQVVRGDSAAYFCASSVLATDTQYFGPGTRLTVL.

The CDR3 here is CASSIIGISYNEQFF. CDR3 in DNA: TGTGCCAGTAGTATTATCGGGATCTCCTACAATGAGCAGTTCTTC. J is TRBJ2-1 and V is TRBV19; tentatively, D is TRBD2 (5 bases). The CDR3 length is 15 residues. The germline V and J ends were trimmed by 3 bases and 0 bases, with 9 bases remaining between them. Germline V gene sequence: CDR1 LNHDA, CDR2 SQIVND (reference sequence).

The chain recombines TRBV18 with TRBJ2-2; TRBD1 aligns across 9 bases. This CDR3 is 16 amino acids long. With 3 bases clipped from V and 4 bases from J, the junction kept 6 bases outside the gene matches. Germline V gene data show CDR1 as KGHSH and CDR2 as LQKENI. The CDR3 sequence: CASSPLGTGSTGELFF. The DNA of the CDR3 is TGTGCCAGCTCACCCCTAGGGACAGGGTCCACCGGGGAGCTGTTTTTT.

This clone was recorded once. This chain joins TRBV6-2 or TRBV6-3 and TRBJ2-3, with 12 bases matching TRBD2. V lost 1 base, J lost 8 bases, and 4 bases stayed unmatched. The germline V gene encodes CDR1 MNHEY and CDR2 SVGEGT. CDR3 length equals 15 residues. CDR3 residues: CASSYWTSGARTQYF. DNA for the CDR3: TGTGCCAGCAGTTACTGGACTAGCGGGGCCCGTACGCAGTATTTT.

CDR3 bases: TGTGCCAGTAGTACTACAGAAATCTATGGCTACACCTTC. As protein: CASSTTEIYGYTF. This chain joins TRBV19 and TRBJ1-2; D ambiguous. V lost 4 bases to trimming and J lost 4 bases, with 10 bases between them. The CDR3 is 13 amino acids. Germline lookup yields CDR1 LNHDA and CDR2 SQIVND (reference sequence).

V gene TRBV6-5 combines with J gene TRBJ2-4, with D hard to call. Trimming removed 2 bases from V and 0 bases from J, with 11 bases in between. The CDR3 consists of 16 residues. Germline V gene data show CDR1 as MNHEY and CDR2 as SVGAGI. The CDR3 region has the DNA TGTGCCAGCAGTTACACAAGACGTTTAGCCAAAAACATTCAGTACTTC. Residues: CASSYTRRLAKNIQYF.